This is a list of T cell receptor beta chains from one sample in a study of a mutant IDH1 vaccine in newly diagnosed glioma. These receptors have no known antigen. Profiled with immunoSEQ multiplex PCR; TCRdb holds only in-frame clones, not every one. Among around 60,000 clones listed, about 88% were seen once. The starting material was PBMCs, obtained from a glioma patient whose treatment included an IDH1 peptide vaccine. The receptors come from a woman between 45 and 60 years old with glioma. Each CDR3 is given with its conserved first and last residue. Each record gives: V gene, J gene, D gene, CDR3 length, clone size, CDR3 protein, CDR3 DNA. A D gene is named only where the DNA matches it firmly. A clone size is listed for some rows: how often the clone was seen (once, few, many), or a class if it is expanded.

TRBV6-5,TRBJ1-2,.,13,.,CASSYSANYGYTF,TGTGCCAGCAGTTACTCGGCTAACTATGGCTACACCTTC
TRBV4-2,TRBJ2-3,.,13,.,CASSRLAADTQYF,TGTGCCAGCAGCCGCTTAGCGGCGGATACGCAGTATTTT
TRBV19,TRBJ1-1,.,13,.,CASSIMGEAEAFF,TGTGCCAGTAGTATTATGGGGGAAGCTGAAGCTTTCTTT
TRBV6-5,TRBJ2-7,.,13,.,CASSSPGTYEQYF,TGTGCCAGCAGTTCCCCGGGAACCTACGAGCAGTACTTC
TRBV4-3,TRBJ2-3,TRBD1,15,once,CASSQDRGATDTQYF,TGCGCCAGCAGCCAGGACAGGGGAGCAACAGATACGCAGTATTTT
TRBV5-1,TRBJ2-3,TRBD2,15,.,CASSPSGGSTDTQYF,TGCGCCAGCAGCCCCAGCGGGGGTAGCACAGATACGCAGTATTTT
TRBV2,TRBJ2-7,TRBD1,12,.,CASGNRGYEQYF,TGTGCCAGTGGAAACAGGGGCTACGAGCAGTACTTC
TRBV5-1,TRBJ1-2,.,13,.,CASSLANRDGYTF,TGCGCCAGCAGCTTGGCAAACAGGGATGGCTACACCTTC
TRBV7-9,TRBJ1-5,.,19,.,CASSLELPGRTLSNQPQHF,TGTGCCAGCAGCTTAGAACTGCCGGGCCGCACCCTTAGCAATCAGCCCCAGCATTTT
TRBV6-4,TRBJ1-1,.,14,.,CASSSGPSNTEAFF,TGTGCCAGCAGCTCCGGACCCAGCAACACTGAAGCTTTCTTT
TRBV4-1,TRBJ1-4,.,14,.,CASSPGSTNEKLFF,TGCGCCAGCAGCCCGGGATCAACTAATGAAAAACTGTTTTTT
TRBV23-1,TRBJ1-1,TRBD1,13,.,CARIQGANTEAFF,TGCGCCAGGATACAGGGGGCGAACACTGAAGCTTTCTTT
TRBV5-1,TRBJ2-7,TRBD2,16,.,CASSLGSSGGAYEQYF,TGCGCCAGCAGCTTGGGGTCCAGCGGGGGTGCCTACGAGCAGTACTTC
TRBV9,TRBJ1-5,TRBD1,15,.,CASSPGQGNNQPQHF,TGTGCCAGCAGCCCGGGACAGGGGAACAATCAGCCCCAGCATTTT
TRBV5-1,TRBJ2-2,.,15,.,CASSLVLENTGELFF,TGCGCCAGCAGCTTGGTTTTGGAAAACACCGGGGAGCTGTTTTTT
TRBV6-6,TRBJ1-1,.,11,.,CASSYKGEAFF,TGTGCCAGCAGTTACAAGGGGGAAGCTTTCTTT
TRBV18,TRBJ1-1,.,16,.,CASSPLQTGAATEAFF,TGTGCCAGCTCACCACTCCAGACGGGGGCAGCGACTGAAGCTTTCTTT
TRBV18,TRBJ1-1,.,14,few,CASSPLGEGAEAFF,TGTGCCAGCTCACCATTGGGGGAGGGCGCTGAAGCTTTCTTT
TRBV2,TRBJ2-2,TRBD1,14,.,CASSAGQGFGELFF,TGTGCCAGCAGTGCCGGACAGGGTTTCGGGGAGCTGTTTTTT
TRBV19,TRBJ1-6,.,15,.,CATSNGQNNNSPLHF,TGTGCAACTAGTAACGGGCAGAATAATAATTCACCCCTCCACTTT
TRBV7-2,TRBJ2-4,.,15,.,CASSLAVKTKNIQYF,TGTGCCAGCAGCTTAGCGGTCAAGACCAAAAACATTCAGTACTTC
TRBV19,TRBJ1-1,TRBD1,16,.,CASRLNPQGRNTEAFF,TGTGCCAGTAGGCTCAACCCACAGGGGAGGAACACTGAAGCTTTCTTT
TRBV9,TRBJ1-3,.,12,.,CASSVGSGAIYF,TGTGCCAGCAGCGTAGGAAGCGGAGCCATATATTTT
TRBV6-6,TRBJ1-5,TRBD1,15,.,CASRDRVLSNQPQHF,TGTGCCAGCAGGGACAGGGTCCTAAGCAATCAGCCCCAGCATTTT
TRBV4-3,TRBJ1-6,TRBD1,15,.,CASSQLDRGGSPLHF,TGCGCCAGCAGCCAATTGGACAGGGGAGGTTCACCCCTCCACTTT
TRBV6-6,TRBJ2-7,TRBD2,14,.,CASSVSGGVPTKYF,TGTGCCAGCAGTGTTAGCGGGGGGGTCCCCACGAAGTACTTC
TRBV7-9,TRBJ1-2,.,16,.,CASSYGGGEFNYGYTF,TGTGCCAGCAGCTACGGGGGGGGCGAGTTTAACTATGGCTACACCTTC
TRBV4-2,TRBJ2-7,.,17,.,CASSPRVRDSFSYEQYF,TGTGCCAGCAGCCCGCGGGTGCGGGACAGTTTCTCCTACGAGCAGTACTTC
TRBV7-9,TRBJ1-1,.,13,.,CASSLREAHEAFF,TGTGCCAGCAGCTTAAGAGAAGCCCATGAAGCTTTCTTT
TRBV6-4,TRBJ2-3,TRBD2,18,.,CASSRTSGGASSTDTQYF,TGTGCCAGCAGCCGAACTAGCGGGGGGGCCTCTAGCACAGATACGCAGTATTTT
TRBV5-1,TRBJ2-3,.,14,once,CASSFGAGTDTQYF,.
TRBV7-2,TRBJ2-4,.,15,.,CASSSDGGARNIQYF,TGTGCCAGCAGCTCAGATGGAGGGGCGAGAAACATTCAGTACTTC
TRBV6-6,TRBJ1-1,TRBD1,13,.,CASSYSQGAGAFF,TGTGCCAGCAGTTACTCTCAGGGGGCTGGAGCTTTCTTT
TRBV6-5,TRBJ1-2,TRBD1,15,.,CASSYHRGTNYGYTF,TGTGCCAGCAGTTACCACAGGGGAACAAACTATGGCTACACCTTC
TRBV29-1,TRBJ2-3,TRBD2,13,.,CSATSGGFDTQYF,TGCAGCGCGACTAGCGGGGGGTTTGATACGCAGTATTTT
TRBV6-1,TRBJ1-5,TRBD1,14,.,CASKGGQGAQPQHF,TGTGCCAGCAAAGGGGGCCAGGGAGCTCAGCCCCAGCATTTT
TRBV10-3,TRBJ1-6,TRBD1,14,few,CAISEGTGASPLHF,TGTGCCATCAGTGAAGGGACAGGGGCTTCACCCCTCCACTTT
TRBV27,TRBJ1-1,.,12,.,CASSFPGSEAFF,TGTGCCAGCAGTTTTCCGGGGAGCGAAGCTTTCTTT
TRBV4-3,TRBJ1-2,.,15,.,CASSPPELPNYGYTF,TGCGCCAGCAGCCCCCCAGAATTACCTAACTATGGCTACACCTTC
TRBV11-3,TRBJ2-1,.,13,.,CASSLNSGYEQFF,TGTGCCAGCAGCTTAAATAGCGGATATGAGCAGTTCTTC
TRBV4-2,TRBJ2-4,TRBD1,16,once,CASSQDRPGTVNIQYF,TGTGCCAGCAGCCAAGATCGTCCCGGGACAGTAAACATTCAGTACTTC
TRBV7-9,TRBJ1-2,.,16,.,CASSDSRDNLNYGYTF,TGTGCCAGCAGCGATTCCCGGGACAACCTTAACTATGGCTACACCTTC
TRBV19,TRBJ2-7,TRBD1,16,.,CASTSGVGTGGYEQYF,TGTGCCAGTACCTCAGGGGTGGGGACAGGGGGCTACGAGCAGTACTTC
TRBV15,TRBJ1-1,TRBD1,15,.,CATSRRGTGVTEAFF,TGTGCCACCAGCAGACGGGGGACAGGGGTCACTGAAGCTTTCTTT
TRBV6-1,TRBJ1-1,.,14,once,CASSEDVENTEAFF,TGTGCCAGCAGTGAAGACGTAGAGAACACTGAAGCTTTCTTT
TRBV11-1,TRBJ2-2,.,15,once,CASSAGGLNTGELFF,TGTGCCAGCAGCGCAGGGGGACTGAACACCGGGGAGCTGTTTTTT
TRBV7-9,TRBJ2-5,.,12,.,CASSFFSETQYF,TGTGCCAGCAGCTTTTTCTCGGAGACCCAGTACTTC